This T cell receptor (beta chain) was observed in a study of blood T cell repertoires in COVID-19 (TCRdb year 2020). Study-wide context: Samples from collaborators originated in the United States, Italy and Spain and spanned both the acute and convalescent phases of COVID-19. The material from the prospective study consisted of cDNA or gDNA derived from T cells, B-cell-depleted T cells, or PBMCs. Deeply sampled blood TCRbeta repertoires from subjects exposed to, actively infected with, or recovered from COVID-19 were included in the dataset. The repertoires were released in a freely available public database intended as a resource for research on the immune response to SARS-CoV-2. The samples were drawn from two sources: the first 160 participants of the ongoing ImmuneRACE study, and 1,000 to 1,500 subjects contributed by 6 global collaborators. The sample metadata nearly always contained a de-identified subject ID, COVID-19 status, age in years and sex. Where available, HLA class I and class II types were obtained from metadata supplied by the sample provider rather than from assay-based typing. General conclusions and limits of the study: The quantity of clinical and demographic metadata differed by source and by participant and was supplied without curation.

Trimming takes 0 bases off V and 4 bases off J; junction bases not matched to a gene: 8. The CDR3 numbers 17 residues from cysteine through phenylalanine. The retained sequence is limited to the CDR3, 51 bases, with the frame set at the first base. The germline V gene encodes CDR1 SGHDT and CDR2 YYEEEE. The immunoSEQ Assay, a bias-controlled multiplex PCR, was used to amplify TCRbeta CDR3 regions from genomic DNA. From the authors' description of their analysis: The number of nucleated cells in each sample was estimated from the amplification of reference gene primers within the assay. To quantify the absolute abundance of each unique TCRbeta CDR3 rearrangement, sequence reads were collapsed and filtered. For each sample, productive Simpson clonality was calculated by taking the square root of Simpson's diversity index across productive rearrangements. TCRdb mirrors the immuneACCESS table, restricted to in-frame sequences. Some clones are absent from its copies; in checked studies, under half trace to an unresolved V gene, and the reason for the others is unknown. That table supplies the V and J calls and clone size; D and trimming were determined from the DNA. For this sample the table gives some 130,000 clones, of which around 85% were detected only once. The top ten constitute around 4% of the sample.

Comments on this clone: It lacks a known antigen. Per-base quality was not reported, and no clone a single base away is much larger than it.

The collaborating institutions used their own protocols to collect whole blood in K2EDTA tubes. Collaborator samples were shipped for TCRbeta analysis as frozen whole blood, isolated PBMCs, or DNA extracted from either sample type. The receptor's source is a human donor in a cohort sampled during active COVID-19. Sequences were obtained from peripheral blood. The chain employs TRBV5-6 and TRBJ2-1, and TRBD2 aligns with 9 junction nucleotides. The CDR3 reads CASSLVTSGERYNEQFF. The DNA sequence is TGTGCCAGCAGCTTGGTGACTAGCGGAGAGAGATACAATGAGCAGTTCTTC.